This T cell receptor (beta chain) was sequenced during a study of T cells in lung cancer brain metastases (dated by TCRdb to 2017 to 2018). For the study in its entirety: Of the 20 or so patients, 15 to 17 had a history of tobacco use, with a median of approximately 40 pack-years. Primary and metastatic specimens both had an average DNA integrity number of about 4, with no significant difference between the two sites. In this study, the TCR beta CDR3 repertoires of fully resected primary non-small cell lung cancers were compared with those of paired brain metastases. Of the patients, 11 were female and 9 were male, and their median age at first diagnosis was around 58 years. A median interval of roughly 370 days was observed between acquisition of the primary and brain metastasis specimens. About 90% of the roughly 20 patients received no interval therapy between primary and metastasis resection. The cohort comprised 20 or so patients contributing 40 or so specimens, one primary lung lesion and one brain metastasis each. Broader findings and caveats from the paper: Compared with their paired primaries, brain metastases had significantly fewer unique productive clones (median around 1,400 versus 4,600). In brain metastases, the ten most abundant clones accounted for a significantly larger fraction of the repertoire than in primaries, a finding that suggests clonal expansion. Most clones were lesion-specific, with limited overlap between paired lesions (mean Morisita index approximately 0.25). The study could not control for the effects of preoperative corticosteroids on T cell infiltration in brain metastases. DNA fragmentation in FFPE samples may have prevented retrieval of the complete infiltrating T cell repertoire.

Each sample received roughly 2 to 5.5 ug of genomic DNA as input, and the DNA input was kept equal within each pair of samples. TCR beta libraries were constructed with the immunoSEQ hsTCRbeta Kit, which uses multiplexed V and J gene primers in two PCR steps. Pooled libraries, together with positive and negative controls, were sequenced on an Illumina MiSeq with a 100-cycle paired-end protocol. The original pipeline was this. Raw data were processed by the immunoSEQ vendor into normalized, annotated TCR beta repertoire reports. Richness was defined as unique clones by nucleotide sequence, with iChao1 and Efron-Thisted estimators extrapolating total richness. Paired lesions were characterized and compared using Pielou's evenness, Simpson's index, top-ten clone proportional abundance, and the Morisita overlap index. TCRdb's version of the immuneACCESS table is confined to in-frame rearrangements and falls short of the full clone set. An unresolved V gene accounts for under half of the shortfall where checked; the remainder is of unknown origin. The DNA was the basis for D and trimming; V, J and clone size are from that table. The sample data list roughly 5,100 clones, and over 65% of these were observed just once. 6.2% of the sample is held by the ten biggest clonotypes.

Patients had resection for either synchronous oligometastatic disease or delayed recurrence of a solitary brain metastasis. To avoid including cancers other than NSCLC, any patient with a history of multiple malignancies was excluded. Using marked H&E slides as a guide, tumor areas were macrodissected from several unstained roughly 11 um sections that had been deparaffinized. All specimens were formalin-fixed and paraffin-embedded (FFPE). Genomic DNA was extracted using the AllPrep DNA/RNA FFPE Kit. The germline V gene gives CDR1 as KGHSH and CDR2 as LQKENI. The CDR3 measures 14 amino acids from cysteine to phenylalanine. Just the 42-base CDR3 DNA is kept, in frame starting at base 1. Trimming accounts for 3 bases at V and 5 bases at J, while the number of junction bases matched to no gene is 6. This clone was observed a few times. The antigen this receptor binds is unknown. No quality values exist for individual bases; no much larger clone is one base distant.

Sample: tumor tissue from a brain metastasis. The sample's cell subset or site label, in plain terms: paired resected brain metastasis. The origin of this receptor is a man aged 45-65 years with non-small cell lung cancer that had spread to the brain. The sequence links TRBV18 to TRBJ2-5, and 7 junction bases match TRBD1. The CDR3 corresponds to CASSPTGKGETQYF. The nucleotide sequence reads TGTGCCAGCTCACCGACAGGGAAAGGGGAGACCCAGTACTTC.